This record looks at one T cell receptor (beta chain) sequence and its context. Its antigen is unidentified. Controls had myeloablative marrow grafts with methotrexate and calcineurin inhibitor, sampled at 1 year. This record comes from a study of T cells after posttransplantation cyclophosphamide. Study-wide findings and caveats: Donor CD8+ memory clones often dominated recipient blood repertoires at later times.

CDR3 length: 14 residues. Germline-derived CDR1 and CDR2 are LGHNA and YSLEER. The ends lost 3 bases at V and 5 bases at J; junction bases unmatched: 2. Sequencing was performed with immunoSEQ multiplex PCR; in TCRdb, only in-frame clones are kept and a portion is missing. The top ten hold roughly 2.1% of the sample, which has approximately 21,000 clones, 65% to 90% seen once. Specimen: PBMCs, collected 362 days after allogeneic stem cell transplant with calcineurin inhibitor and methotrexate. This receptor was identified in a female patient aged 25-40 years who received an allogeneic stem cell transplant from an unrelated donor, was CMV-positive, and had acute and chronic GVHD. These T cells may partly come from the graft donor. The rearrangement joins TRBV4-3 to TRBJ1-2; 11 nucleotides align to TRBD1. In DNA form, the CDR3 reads TGCGCCAGCAGCCAGGACAGGGGGCATTATGGCTACACCTTC. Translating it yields CASSQDRGHYGYTF.